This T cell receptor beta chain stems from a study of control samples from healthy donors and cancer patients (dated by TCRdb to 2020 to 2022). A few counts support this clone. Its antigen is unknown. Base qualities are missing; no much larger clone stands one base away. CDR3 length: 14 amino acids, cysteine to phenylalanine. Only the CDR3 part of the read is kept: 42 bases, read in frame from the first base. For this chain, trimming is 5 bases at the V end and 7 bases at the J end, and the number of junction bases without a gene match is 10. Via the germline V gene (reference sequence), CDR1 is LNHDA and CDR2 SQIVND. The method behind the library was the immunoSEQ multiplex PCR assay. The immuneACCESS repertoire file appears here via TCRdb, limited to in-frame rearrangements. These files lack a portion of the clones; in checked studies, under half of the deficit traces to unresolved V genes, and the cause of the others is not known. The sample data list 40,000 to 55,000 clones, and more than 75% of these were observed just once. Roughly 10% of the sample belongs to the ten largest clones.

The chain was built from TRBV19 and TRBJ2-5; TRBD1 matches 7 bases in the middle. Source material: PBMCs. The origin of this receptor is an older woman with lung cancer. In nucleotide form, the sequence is TGTGCCAGTAGTCCTTCCACGACAGGGCTGACCCAGTACTTC. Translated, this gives CASSPSTTGLTQYF. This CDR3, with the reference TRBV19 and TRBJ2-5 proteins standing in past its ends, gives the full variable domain DGGITQSPKYLFRKEGQNVTLSCEQNLNHDAMYWYRQDPGQGLRLIYYSQIVNDFQKGDIAEGYSVSREKKESFPLTVTSAQKNPTAFYLCASSPSTTGLTQYFGPGTRLLVL.